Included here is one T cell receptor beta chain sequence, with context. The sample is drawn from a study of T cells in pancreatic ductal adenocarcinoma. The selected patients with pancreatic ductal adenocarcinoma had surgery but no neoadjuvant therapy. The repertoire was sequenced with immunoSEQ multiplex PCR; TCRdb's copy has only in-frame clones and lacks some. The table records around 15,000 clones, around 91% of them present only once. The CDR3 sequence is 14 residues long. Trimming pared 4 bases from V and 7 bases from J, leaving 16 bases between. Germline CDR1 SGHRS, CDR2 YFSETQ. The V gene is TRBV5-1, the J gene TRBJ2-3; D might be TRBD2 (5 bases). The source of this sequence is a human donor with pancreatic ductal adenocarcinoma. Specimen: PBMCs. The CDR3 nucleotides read TGCGCCAGCAGCGTAAGCGGCGGGTCAAATACGCAGTATTTT. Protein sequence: CASSVSGGSNTQYF.